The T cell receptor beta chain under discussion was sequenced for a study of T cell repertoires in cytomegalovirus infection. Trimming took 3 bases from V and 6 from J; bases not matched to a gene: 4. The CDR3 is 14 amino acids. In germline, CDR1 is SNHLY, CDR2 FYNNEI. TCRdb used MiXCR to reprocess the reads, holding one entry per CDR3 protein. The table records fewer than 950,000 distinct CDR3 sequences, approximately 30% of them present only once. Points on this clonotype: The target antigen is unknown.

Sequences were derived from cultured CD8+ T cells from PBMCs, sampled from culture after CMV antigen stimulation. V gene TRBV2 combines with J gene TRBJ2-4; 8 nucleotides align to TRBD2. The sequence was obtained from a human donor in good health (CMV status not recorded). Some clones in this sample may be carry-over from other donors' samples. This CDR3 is CASSDGGGPNIQYF. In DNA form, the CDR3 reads TGTGCCAGCAGTGACGGGGGGGGTCCAAACATTCAGTACTTC.